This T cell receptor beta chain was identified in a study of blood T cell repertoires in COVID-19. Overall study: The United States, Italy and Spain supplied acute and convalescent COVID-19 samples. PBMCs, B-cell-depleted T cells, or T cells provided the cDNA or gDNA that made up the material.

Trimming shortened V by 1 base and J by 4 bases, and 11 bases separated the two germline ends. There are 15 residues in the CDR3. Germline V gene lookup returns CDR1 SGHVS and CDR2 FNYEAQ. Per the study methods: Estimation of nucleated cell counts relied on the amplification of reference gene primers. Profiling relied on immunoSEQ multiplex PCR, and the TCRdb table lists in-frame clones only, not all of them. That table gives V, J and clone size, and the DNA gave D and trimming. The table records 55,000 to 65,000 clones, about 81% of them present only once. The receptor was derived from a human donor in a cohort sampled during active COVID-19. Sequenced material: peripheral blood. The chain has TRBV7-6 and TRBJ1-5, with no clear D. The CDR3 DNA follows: TGTGCCAGCAGCTTAGTCGAGGGCAATAATCAGCCCCAGCATTTT. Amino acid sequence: CASSLVEGNNQPQHF.